A selection of T cell receptor beta chains follows, all from one sample in a study of blood T cell repertoires in COVID-19. Generated by immunoSEQ multiplex PCR, the TCRdb table keeps only in-frame clones and is missing some. In the table there are 80,000 to 90,000 clones, about 83% of which are singletons. The source material was peripheral blood. The receptors here all came from a woman in her sixties or seventies with acute or convalescent COVID-19. Each CDR3 is given with its conserved first and last residue. D genes are given only for firm matches. Part of the rows lack a size; the others show once, few, many or a class for expanded clones.

v_gene,d_gene,abundance,j_gene,CDR3aa,CDR3nt
TRBV20-1,.,.,TRBJ1-2,CSASEGGYGYTF,TGCAGTGCTAGTGAGGGGGGCTATGGCTACACCTTC
TRBV4-1,TRBD1,.,TRBJ1-5,CASSQGGQVNQPQHF,TGCGCCAGCAGCCAAGGGGGACAGGTCAATCAGCCCCAGCATTTT
TRBV6-5,TRBD1,medium-sized,TRBJ1-1,CASSLPGTAEAFF,TGTGCCAGCAGCCTTCCGGGGACAGCTGAAGCTTTCTTT
TRBV18,TRBD1,.,TRBJ2-3,CASSSSGTGEDTQYF,TGTGCCAGCTCAAGCTCCGGGACAGGGGAAGATACGCAGTATTTT
TRBV16,TRBD1,.,TRBJ1-4,CASSPGTGRTNEKLFF,TGTGCCAGCAGCCCCGGGACAGGGAGAACTAATGAAAAACTGTTTTTT
TRBV19,TRBD1,.,TRBJ1-4,CASSPGTVPSEKLFF,TGTGCCAGTAGTCCCGGGACAGTCCCTAGCGAAAAACTGTTTTTT
TRBV30,.,.,TRBJ2-3,CAWSVDRGDTQYF,TGTGCCTGGAGTGTTGATAGGGGGGATACGCAGTATTTT
TRBV19,.,.,TRBJ1-4,CASSIGWGDTEKLFF,TGTGCCAGTAGTATAGGTTGGGGAGATACTGAAAAACTGTTTTTT
TRBV5-1,.,.,TRBJ1-1,CASSLDFGNTEAFF,TGCGCCAGCAGCTTGGATTTCGGGAACACTGAAGCTTTCTTT
TRBV7-9,TRBD1,.,TRBJ1-4,CASSPPRDRRASNEKLFF,TGTGCCAGCAGCCCCCCGCGGGACAGGAGAGCGTCTAATGAAAAACTGTTTTTT
TRBV3-1/TRBV3-2,.,.,TRBJ2-5,CASSSYLSGGGETQYF,TGTGCCAGCAGCAGTTATTTGTCGGGGGGCGGGGAGACCCAGTACTTC
TRBV18,.,.,TRBJ1-1,CASSPNQGAFF,TGTGCCAGCTCACCAAATCAGGGGGCTTTCTTT
TRBV10-3,.,few,TRBJ1-3,CAIRGGGTGNTIYF,TGTGCCATCAGAGGGGGGGGAACTGGAAACACCATATATTTT
TRBV18,.,.,TRBJ2-5,CASSPEETQYF,TGTGCCAGCTCACCCGAAGAGACCCAGTACTTC
TRBV7-9,TRBD2,.,TRBJ2-7,CASSSPRGGEDEQYF,TGTGCCAGCAGCTCCCCCCGGGGGGGGGAAGATGAGCAGTACTTC
TRBV2,.,.,TRBJ2-3,CASSGQLTDTQYF,TGTGCCAGCAGTGGTCAACTCACAGATACGCAGTATTTT
TRBV9,.,.,TRBJ2-7,CASSASGYEQYF,TGTGCCAGCAGCGCCTCAGGCTACGAGCAGTACTTC
TRBV10-3,.,.,TRBJ1-2,CAIRGAASNGYTF,TGTGCCATCAGGGGGGCGGCTTCAAATGGCTACACCTTC
TRBV24-1,TRBD2,.,TRBJ2-1,CATSPSGGKNEQFF,TGTGCCACCAGTCCAAGCGGGGGGAAGAATGAGCAGTTCTTC
TRBV2,.,.,TRBJ1-5,CASTVGRNQPQHF,TGTGCCAGCACCGTAGGGAGGAATCAGCCCCAGCATTTT
TRBV7-6,.,.,TRBJ1-6,CASSSTGDNSPLHF,TGTGCCAGCAGCTCGACAGGAGATAATTCACCCCTCCACTTT
TRBV6-5,TRBD1,few,TRBJ2-7,CASTPGQMSYEQYF,TGTGCCAGTACCCCGGGACAGATGTCCTACGAGCAGTACTTC
TRBV30,.,.,TRBJ1-1,CAWSGQGTNTEAFF,TGTGCCTGGAGTGGTCAGGGAACCAACACTGAAGCTTTCTTT
TRBV6-5,TRBD1,once,TRBJ1-2,CASSRQGASLGGYTF,TGTGCCAGCAGCCGACAGGGGGCAAGTCTGGGTGGCTACACCTTC
TRBV5-4,.,.,TRBJ2-5,CASSLDGGEGTQYF,TGTGCCAGCAGCTTGGATGGCGGGGAAGGGACCCAGTACTTC
TRBV18,.,.,TRBJ1-1,CASSPNRDLNTEAFF,TGTGCCAGCTCACCAAACAGGGATCTCAACACTGAAGCTTTCTTT
TRBV29-1,TRBD2,once,TRBJ2-3,CSGTSGGPTDTQYF,TGCAGCGGGACTAGCGGGGGGCCCACAGATACGCAGTATTTT
TRBV18,.,.,TRBJ1-3,CASFGGGIGNTIYF,TGTGCCAGCTTTGGAGGCGGGATCGGAAACACCATATATTTT
TRBV5-1,.,.,TRBJ1-1,CASSLLAGNAERKAFF,TGCGCCAGCAGCCTACTCGCCGGCAACGCGGAACGCAAAGCTTTCTTT
TRBV5-1,.,.,TRBJ2-1,CASSLGAVNEQFF,TGCGCCAGCAGCTTGGGAGCCGTTAATGAGCAGTTCTTC
TRBV3-1/TRBV3-2,TRBD1,.,TRBJ1-4,CASSQTGQGEKLFF,TGTGCCAGCAGCCAAACAGGACAGGGGGAAAAACTGTTTTTT
TRBV7-6,.,.,TRBJ1-2,CASSLAAGSNYGYTF,TGTGCCAGCAGCTTAGCGGCGGGGAGTAACTATGGCTACACCTTC
TRBV28,TRBD1,.,TRBJ1-1,CASRTGGLTFF,TGTGCCAGCAGAACAGGGGGCCTGACTTTCTTT
TRBV7-9,TRBD1,.,TRBJ2-7,CASSFFLPGQGSYEQYF,TGTGCCAGCAGCTTCTTCCTTCCGGGACAGGGGTCCTACGAGCAGTACTTC
TRBV7-2,TRBD2,.,TRBJ2-3,CASSLGRLAGASTDTQYF,TGTGCCAGCAGCTTAGGGCGACTAGCGGGAGCTAGCACAGATACGCAGTATTTT
TRBV11-2,.,.,TRBJ2-7,CASSLGSAYEQYF,TGTGCCAGCAGCTTAGGAAGCGCCTACGAGCAGTACTTC
TRBV6-6,TRBD1,once,TRBJ2-6,CASSRGQDLSGANVLTF,TGTGCCAGCAGTCGAGGACAGGACCTCTCTGGGGCCAACGTCCTGACTTTC
TRBV10-3,TRBD2,.,TRBJ2-1,CAISESSGGEAGNEQFF,TGTGCCATCAGTGAGTCGAGCGGGGGGGAGGCCGGCAATGAGCAGTTCTTC
TRBV7-3,.,.,TRBJ2-1,CASSLIGSTDLDEQFF,TGTGCCAGCAGCTTAATAGGGAGCACGGACCTTGATGAGCAGTTCTTC
TRBV30,.,.,TRBJ1-4,CAFLRGVGEKLFF,TGTGCCTTCTTACGGGGAGTGGGTGAAAAACTGTTTTTT
TRBV6-1,.,.,TRBJ1-6,CASSENNPPLHF,TGTGCCAGCAGTGAAAATAATCCACCCCTCCACTTT
TRBV30,.,.,TRBJ1-6,CAWSARGLYYNSPLHF,TGTGCCTGGAGTGCTAGAGGACTGTACTATAATTCACCCCTCCACTTT
TRBV7-9,.,.,TRBJ2-1,CASSRQEKEYEQFF,TGTGCCAGCAGCCGACAGGAAAAAGAATATGAGCAGTTCTTC
TRBV5-8,TRBD1,.,TRBJ1-6,CASSLHRGRIHYNSPLHF,TGTGCCAGCAGCTTGCACAGGGGGCGTATTCACTATAATTCACCCCTCCACTTT
TRBV19,TRBD2,.,TRBJ2-1,CASSAKRLAGGSGGEQFF,TGTGCCAGTAGTGCCAAAAGACTAGCGGGGGGCAGCGGCGGTGAGCAGTTCTTC
TRBV9,TRBD1,.,TRBJ1-4,CASSGGQILTNEKLFF,TGTGCCAGCAGCGGGGGACAGATCCTTACTAATGAAAAACTGTTTTTT
TRBV2,.,.,TRBJ1-5,CASSVIVESNQPQHF,TGTGCCAGCAGTGTCATAGTAGAGAGCAATCAGCCCCAGCATTTT
TRBV7-9,.,.,TRBJ1-2,CASTGEGYGYTF,TGTGCCAGTACGGGAGAGGGCTATGGCTACACCTTC
TRBV5-6,.,.,TRBJ1-1,CASSLLLREANTEAFF,TGTGCCAGCAGCTTGCTACTCAGGGAAGCCAACACTGAAGCTTTCTTT
TRBV2,TRBD1,.,TRBJ2-7,CASNGDRGIIYEQYF,TGTGCCAGCAACGGGGACAGGGGGATTATTTACGAGCAGTACTTC
TRBV18,TRBD1,once,TRBJ1-4,CASSQPGGVEKLFF,TGTGCCAGCTCACAACCAGGGGGCGTTGAAAAACTGTTTTTT
TRBV28,TRBD1,.,TRBJ2-7,CASSLRQGRQYF,TGTGCCAGCAGTCTCCGACAGGGGAGGCAGTACTTC
TRBV5-1,.,few,TRBJ2-5,CASRSIETQYF,TGCGCCAGCAGGTCCATAGAGACCCAGTACTTC